This TCR beta chain came from a study of a mutant IDH1 vaccine in newly diagnosed glioma. Study-level information: Treated patients, averaging 40.4 years, were roughly 62% male and about 38% female. Receipt of radiotherapy, temozolomide, or both preceded the study, and most received both. Overall study findings and caveats: Induction of immune responses by the vaccine occurred in about 95% of patients.

Profiled with immunoSEQ multiplex PCR; TCRdb holds only in-frame clones, not every one. The table lists about 82,000 clones, 75% to 85% of them singletons, with under 2.5% in the top ten. Time point indicated: week 23, last vaccination. In the vaccine, a single dose held 300 ug of the mutant IDH1 20-mer peptide, along with topical imiquimod. CDR1 and CDR2 (germline): SEHNR, FQNEAQ (reference sequence). The CDR3 runs 14 residues. Trimming cost V 4 bases and J 7 bases, with 13 bases left between them. Concerning this clone: Its target is not known.

The rearrangement links TRBV7-9 to TRBJ1-4; possibly TRBD1 for D (5 bases). This material consisted of PBMCs, taken from a glioma patient whose treatment included an IDH1 peptide vaccine. This receptor was obtained from a man aged 25 to 40 with glioma. Some clones in this sample may be carry-over from other donors' samples. The CDR3: CASSSGREVEKLFF. CDR3 sequence (DNA): TGTGCCAGCAGCTCGGGGCGGGAAGTTGAAAAACTGTTTTTT. The whole variable domain, remainder taken from reference TRBV7-9 and TRBJ1-4, is DTGVSQNPRHKITKRGQNVTFRCDPISEHNRLYWYRQTLGQGPEFLTYFQNEAQLEKSRLLSDRFSAERPKGSFSTLEIQRTEQGDSAMYLCASSSGREVEKLFFGSGTQLSVL.